This TCR beta chain was sequenced for a study of blood T cell repertoires in COVID-19. Study overall: COVID-19 samples collected from the United States, Italy and Spain covered acute and convalescent phases.

This CDR3 contains 13 residues. Trimming cost V 3 bases and J 1 base, with 6 bases left between them. The table came from immunoSEQ multiplex PCR; TCRdb's copy has only in-frame clones and leaves some out. The sample lists around 200,000 clones, more than 80% seen once, with around 1.3% in the top ten. Individuals drawn from around 24 US areas were about 18 to 89 years old. The sample consisted of PBMCs or T cells enriched from blood (not recorded which). This chain links TRBV12-3 or TRBV12-4 with TRBJ1-2, with no clear D. The sequence was collected from a young man who had recovered from COVID-19. The CDR3 loop is CASSFNSNYGYTF. The CDR3 DNA is TGTGCCAGCAGTTTTAACAGTAACTATGGCTACACCTTC.